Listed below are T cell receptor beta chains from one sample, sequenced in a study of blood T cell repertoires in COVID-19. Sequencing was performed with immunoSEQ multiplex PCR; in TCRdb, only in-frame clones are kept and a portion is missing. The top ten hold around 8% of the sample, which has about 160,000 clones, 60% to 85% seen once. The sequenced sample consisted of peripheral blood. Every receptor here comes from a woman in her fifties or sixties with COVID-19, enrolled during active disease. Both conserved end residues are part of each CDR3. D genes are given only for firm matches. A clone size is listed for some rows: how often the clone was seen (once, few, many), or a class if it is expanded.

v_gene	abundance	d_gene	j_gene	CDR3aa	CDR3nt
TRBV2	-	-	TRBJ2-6	CATLLEPGSSGANVLTF	TGTGCCACCCTCTTAGAGCCGGGAAGCTCTGGGGCCAACGTCCTGACTTTC
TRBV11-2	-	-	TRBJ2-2	CASSLNQGTGELFF	TGTGCCAGCAGCTTAAACCAGGGAACCGGGGAGCTGTTTTTT
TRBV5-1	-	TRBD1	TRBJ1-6	CASRGDRASSYNSPLHF	TGCGCCAGCAGAGGCGACAGGGCCAGCTCCTATAATTCACCCCTCCACTTT
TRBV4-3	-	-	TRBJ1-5	CASSQDRDQPQHF	TGCGCCAGCAGCCAAGACCGCGATCAGCCCCAGCATTTT
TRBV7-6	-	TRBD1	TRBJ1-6	CASSAGQGPNSPLHF	TGTGCCAGCAGCGCGGGACAGGGACCAAATTCACCCCTCCACTTT
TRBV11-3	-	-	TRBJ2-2	CASSFSKGGTGELFF	TGTGCCAGCAGCTTCAGTAAGGGAGGTACCGGGGAGCTGTTTTTT
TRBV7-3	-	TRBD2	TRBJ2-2	CASSLPAGVGGGELFF	TGTGCCAGCAGCCTCCCCGCGGGAGTCGGTGGCGGGGAGCTGTTTTTT
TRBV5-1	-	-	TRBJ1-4	CASSFGEDNEKLFF	TGCGCCAGCAGCTTTGGGGAGGATAATGAAAAACTGTTTTTT
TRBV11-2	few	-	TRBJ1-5	CASSLEGGQPQHF	TGTGCCAGCAGCTTAGAAGGGGGTCAGCCCCAGCATTTT
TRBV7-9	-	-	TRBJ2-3	CASSLGPGVTDTQYF	TGTGCCAGCAGCTTAGGTCCGGGAGTAACAGATACGCAGTATTTT